This T cell receptor beta chain is from a study of T-cell reconstitution after alpha-beta-depleted transplantation in children. Study observations and caveats: Where some patients showed high TCRbeta diversity at day 60, it came from recipient T cells and thymic progenitors that had survived. Newly produced T cells mostly accounted for T-cell counts and diversity one year post-transplant. About two months after transplant, alpha-beta T cells reportedly came from several hundred expanded graft clones.

Unique molecular identifiers were built into the TCRbeta library. TCRdb called the PCR reads again in MiXCR, with one record for every CDR3 protein. The sample includes hundreds of thousands of distinct CDR3 sequences, around 15% seen only once; the top ten take roughly 29%. V shed 0 bases and J shed 9 bases, with 17 bases lying between them. The CDR3 runs 15 residues. CDR1 and CDR2 (germline): LGHDT, YNNKEL (reference sequence). This clonotype has only a few counts. Its antigen is currently unknown. The J gene is TRBJ1-1, the V gene TRBV3-1; D gene uncertain. The input for sequencing was PBMCs, mostly from graft donor cells, taken 360 days after TCRalphabeta/CD19-depleted stem cell transplant. This TCR was recovered from a boy younger than two who had a stem cell transplant for Wiskott-Aldrich syndrome, so the T cells may come from the graft donor. CDR3 in amino acids: CASSQDLSPALKAFF. Written as DNA, the CDR3 is TGTGCCAGCAGCCAAGATCTTAGTCCTGCCCTCAAAGCTTTCTTT.